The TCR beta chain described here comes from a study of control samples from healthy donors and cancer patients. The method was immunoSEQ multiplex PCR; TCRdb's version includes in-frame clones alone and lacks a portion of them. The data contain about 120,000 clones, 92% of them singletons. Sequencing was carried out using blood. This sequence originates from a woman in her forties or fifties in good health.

Written as DNA, the CDR3 is TGTGCCAGCAGTTTGGGGATAGGACTTGACTCCTACAATGAGCAGTTCTTC. It encodes CASSLGIGLDSYNEQFF. The chain recombines TRBV27 with TRBJ2-1, with TRBD2 as a possible D gene (5 bases). The CDR3 sequence is 17 residues long. V gave up 3 bases and J gave up 0 bases, with 15 bases separating them. Germline CDR1 is MNHEY and CDR2 is SMNVEV (reference sequence).